This is a list of T cell receptor beta chains from one sample in a study of blood T cell repertoires in COVID-19. Method: immunoSEQ multiplex PCR; TCRdb's copy keeps in-frame clones and lacks some. The data contain approximately 390,000 clones, around 91% of them singletons. Material for sequencing was peripheral blood. Source of these receptors: a man aged 18 to 30 with active or convalescent COVID-19. CDR3s include the opening cysteine and the closing phenylalanine or tryptophan. A D gene is named only where the DNA matches it firmly. Size values are once, few and many counts, or a class for expanded clones, and some rows have none.

d_call,j_call,v_call,clone_size,cdr3_aa,cdr3_nt
-,TRBJ1-6,TRBV5-1,-,CASSSEDSPLHF,TGCGCCAGCAGCTCTGAGGATTCACCCCTCCACTTT
-,TRBJ1-1,TRBV11-2,-,CASGPGQKNTEAFF,TGTGCCAGTGGGCCGGGACAAAAGAACACTGAAGCTTTCTTT
-,TRBJ2-5,TRBV28,few,CASSLSAGIRETQYF,TGTGCCAGCAGTTTATCTGCGGGTATAAGAGAGACCCAGTACTTC
TRBD2,TRBJ2-1,TRBV11-2,-,CASSSVSGRAVFNEQFF,TGTGCCAGCAGCTCCGTTAGCGGGAGGGCCGTCTTCAATGAGCAGTTCTTC
-,TRBJ1-1,TRBV5-4,-,CASIQGIGSTEAFF,TGTGCCAGCATCCAGGGGATAGGGAGCACTGAAGCTTTCTTT
TRBD2,TRBJ2-1,TRBV19,-,CASREAGGVDEQFF,TGTGCCAGTAGAGAAGCGGGAGGGGTCGATGAGCAGTTCTTC
TRBD2,TRBJ2-2,TRBV20-1,-,CSASRLAGGQKTGELFF,TGCAGTGCTAGTCGGTTAGCGGGGGGTCAGAAAACCGGGGAGCTGTTTTTT
TRBD1,TRBJ1-1,TRBV7-9,-,CASSRPDRGTLQAFF,TGTGCCAGCAGCCGCCCGGACAGGGGCACTTTACAAGCTTTCTTT
-,TRBJ2-6,TRBV2,-,CASSDWQGGANVLTF,TGTGCCAGCAGTGATTGGCAGGGAGGGGCCAACGTCCTGACTTTC
-,TRBJ1-1,TRBV27,-,CASSRRRENTEAFF,TGTGCCAGCAGTCGGAGGAGGGAGAACACTGAAGCTTTCTTT
-,TRBJ1-2,TRBV7-2,-,CASSLSGKGDGYTF,TGTGCCAGCAGCTTATCGGGCAAAGGGGATGGCTACACCTTC
-,TRBJ2-5,TRBV4-2,-,CASSPTPPETQYF,TGTGCCAGCAGCCCCACTCCCCCAGAGACCCAGTACTTC
-,TRBJ2-7,TRBV19,-,CASSVTGGAYEQYF,TGTGCCAGTAGTGTCACAGGGGGGGCCTACGAGCAGTACTTC
-,TRBJ2-5,TRBV10-3,-,CAISRGETQYF,TGTGCCATCAGTCGGGGGGAGACCCAGTACTTC
TRBD1,TRBJ1-5,TRBV6-2/TRBV6-3,-,CASSYLVRGPYGTPQHF,TGTGCCAGCAGTTACTTGGTCAGGGGGCCCTATGGTACGCCCCAGCATTTT
-,TRBJ1-2,TRBV12-5,-,CASGLPWTGGYTF,TGTGCTAGTGGTTTGCCCTGGACGGGAGGCTACACCTTC
TRBD1,TRBJ1-1,TRBV6-4,few,CASSDGTGGTEAFF,TGTGCCAGCAGTGACGGGACAGGGGGCACTGAAGCTTTCTTT
-,TRBJ2-7,TRBV7-8,once,CASSLARVAYEQYF,TGTGCCAGCAGCTTAGCCAGGGTAGCATACGAGCAGTACTTC
TRBD1,TRBJ2-1,TRBV7-3,-,CASSLTGTGEQFF,TGTGCCAGCAGCTTAACGGGGACAGGTGAGCAGTTCTTC
-,TRBJ1-2,TRBV19,-,CASTPGPRGDGYTF,TGTGCCAGTACCCCGGGACCACGGGGGGATGGCTACACCTTC
-,TRBJ2-1,TRBV4-3,-,CASSQERVSYNEQFF,TGCGCCAGCAGCCAAGAGAGGGTTTCCTACAATGAGCAGTTCTTC
TRBD1,TRBJ1-2,TRBV28,-,CASSNTRGQVQGGYTF,TGTGCCAGCAGTAATACTAGAGGACAGGTACAAGGAGGCTACACCTTC
TRBD2,TRBJ2-5,TRBV28,-,CASSFGGVEETQYF,TGTGCCAGCAGTTTTGGGGGGGTCGAAGAGACCCAGTACTTC
-,TRBJ1-6,TRBV7-9,-,CASSLVSQGESPLHF,TGTGCCAGCAGCTTAGTGTCCCAGGGCGAATCACCCCTCCACTTT